This is a list of T cell receptor beta chains from one sample in a study of blood T cells in healthy people across ages. In TCRdb, the 5' RACE reads were re-called with MiXCR into one record per CDR3 protein. The sample records approximately 2,000,000 distinct CDR3 sequences, roughly two fifths being singletons. Sequenced: blood. The receptor set was obtained from a human donor in good health. CDR3s include the opening cysteine and the closing phenylalanine or tryptophan. The order of the fields is J gene, D gene, clone size, V gene, CDR3 protein, CDR3 DNA. D genes are given only for firm matches. Some rows mark clone size as missing; the rest say once, few, many or name a class of expanded clone.

J gene: TRBJ1-5; D gene: -; clone size: -; V gene: TRBV12-3/TRBV12-4; CDR3 protein: CASSLGGRVNQPQHF; CDR3 DNA: TGTGCCAGCAGTTTGGGGGGACGGGTCAATCAGCCCCAGCATTTT
J gene: TRBJ2-3; D gene: TRBD2; clone size: -; V gene: TRBV29-1; CDR3 protein: CSARTSGMDTQYF; CDR3 DNA: TGCAGCGCCAGGACTAGCGGGATGGATACGCAGTATTTT
J gene: TRBJ1-5; D gene: -; clone size: -; V gene: TRBV6-6; CDR3 protein: CASSYIIGYSNQPQHF; CDR3 DNA: TGTGCCAGCAGTTACATCATAGGGTATAGCAATCAGCCCCAGCATTTT
J gene: TRBJ2-1; D gene: -; clone size: few; V gene: TRBV4-1; CDR3 protein: CASSQVGRFGEQFF; CDR3 DNA: TGCGCCAGCAGCCAAGTAGGGAGGTTCGGTGAGCAGTTCTTC
J gene: TRBJ2-1; D gene: TRBD2; clone size: -; V gene: TRBV9; CDR3 protein: CASSPRGGWDQFF; CDR3 DNA: TGTGCCAGCAGCCCCCGGGGGGGATGGGACCAGTTCTTC
J gene: TRBJ2-1; D gene: TRBD2; clone size: -; V gene: TRBV10-2; CDR3 protein: CARSVGAGTLNNEQFF; CDR3 DNA: TGCGCCAGGTCGGTGGGAGCGGGGACGCTAAACAATGAGCAGTTCTTC
J gene: TRBJ2-5; D gene: -; clone size: many; V gene: TRBV29-1; CDR3 protein: CSLDEGGETQYF; CDR3 DNA: TGCAGCCTTGACGAGGGAGGAGAGACCCAGTACTTC
J gene: TRBJ2-5; D gene: TRBD1; clone size: -; V gene: TRBV12-3/TRBV12-4; CDR3 protein: CASSWGQGAGETQYF; CDR3 DNA: TGTGCCAGCAGTTGGGGACAGGGGGCAGGTGAGACCCAGTACTTC
J gene: TRBJ2-3; D gene: TRBD2; clone size: -; V gene: TRBV12-3/TRBV12-4; CDR3 protein: CASTSIGTRSPSTDTQYF; CDR3 DNA: TGTGCCAGCACCTCGATCGGGACTAGGTCCCCCAGCACAGATACGCAGTATTTT
J gene: TRBJ2-5; D gene: -; clone size: once; V gene: TRBV7-2; CDR3 protein: CASSFRGSRETQYF; CDR3 DNA: TGTGCCAGCAGCTTCCGGGGCTCAAGGGAGACCCAGTACTTC
J gene: TRBJ2-3; D gene: TRBD1; clone size: few; V gene: TRBV7-2; CDR3 protein: CASSPGTGYSTDTQYF; CDR3 DNA: TGTGCCAGCAGCCCTGGGACAGGGTATAGCACAGATACGCAGTATTTT
J gene: TRBJ1-6; D gene: -; clone size: few; V gene: TRBV5-6; CDR3 protein: CASSGGSYNSPLHF; CDR3 DNA: TGTGCCAGCAGCGGGGGCTCCTATAATTCACCCCTCCACTTT
J gene: TRBJ1-2; D gene: TRBD1; clone size: -; V gene: TRBV18; CDR3 protein: CASSPSGQQGGYGYTF; CDR3 DNA: TGTGCCAGCTCACCGTCGGGACAGCAGGGAGGCTATGGCTACACCTTC
J gene: TRBJ1-2; D gene: -; clone size: many; V gene: TRBV12-3/TRBV12-4; CDR3 protein: CASSPAQGPPPYGYTF; CDR3 DNA: TGTGCCAGCAGTCCCGCACAGGGACCTCCCCCCTATGGCTACACCTTC
J gene: TRBJ1-1; D gene: -; clone size: -; V gene: TRBV29-1; CDR3 protein: CSIFSPYMNTEAFF; CDR3 DNA: TGCAGCATTTTTTCCCCTTACATGAACACTGAAGCTTTCTTT